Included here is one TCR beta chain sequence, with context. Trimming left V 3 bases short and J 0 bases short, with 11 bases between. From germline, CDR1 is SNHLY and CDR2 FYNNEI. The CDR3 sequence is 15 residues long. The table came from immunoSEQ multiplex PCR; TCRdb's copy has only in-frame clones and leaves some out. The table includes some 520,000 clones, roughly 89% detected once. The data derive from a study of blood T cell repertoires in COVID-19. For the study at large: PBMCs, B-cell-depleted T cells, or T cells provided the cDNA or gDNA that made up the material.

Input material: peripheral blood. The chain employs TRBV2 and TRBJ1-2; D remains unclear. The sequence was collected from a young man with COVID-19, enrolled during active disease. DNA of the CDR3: TGTGCCAGCAGTGACCCCGACATTTCTAACTATGGCTACACCTTC. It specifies CASSDPDISNYGYTF.